This entry concerns a single T cell receptor beta chain. Clones were sequenced by immunoSEQ multiplex PCR, and TCRdb holds only the in-frame ones, with some missing. The sample includes about 270,000 clones, 75% to 90% of them seen just once. This record belongs to a study of blood T cell repertoires in COVID-19. V was pared by 5 bases and J by 4 bases, with 7 bases of the junction left unmatched. The CDR3 extends over 14 amino acids. CDR1 is MNHEY and CDR2 is SVGAGI in the germline V gene. V is TRBV6-5 and J is TRBJ1-1; TRBD1 agrees at 7 bases. The specimen sequenced was peripheral blood. This TCR derives from a woman aged 70-85 years with COVID-19, enrolled during active disease. DNA for the CDR3: TGTGCCAGCAGTAGACAGGGAGAAACCACTGAAGCTTTCTTT. It codes for CASSRQGETTEAFF.